This entry lists 15 T cell receptor beta chains sequenced from one sample in a study of blood T cell repertoires in COVID-19 (dated by TCRdb to 2020 to 2022). To prepare the library, the immunoSEQ multiplex PCR assay was applied. TCRdb took this table from immuneACCESS and kept in-frame rearrangements with V and J called. Such tables lack part of the clones; where checked against another copy, unresolved V genes explain under half of the gap, and the rest is unexplained. This sample has approximately 97,000 clones in its table, and over 75% of those were observed once. Together, the top ten hold around 20% of the sample. Sequenced sample: peripheral blood. The receptors were gathered from a human donor in a cohort sampled during active COVID-19.

This chain uses TRBV15 with TRBJ2-7, with D perhaps TRBD1 (6 bases). The V gene's germline CDR1 is LNHNV and CDR2 YYDKDF (reference sequence). The CDR3 consists of 13 residues. The ends were cut back, 8 bases at V and 5 bases at J, with 16 bases in the middle. The CDR3 nucleotides read TGTGCCACCGCAGTAACAGGGCGGAACGAGCAGTACTTC. This sequence encodes CATAVTGRNEQYF.

The J gene is TRBJ1-2, the V gene TRBV6-5; D possibly corresponds to TRBD1 (6 bases). The CDR3 covers 12 residues. From germline, CDR1 is MNHEY and CDR2 SVGAGI. Between the trimmed V and J ends, which lost 4 bases and 6 bases, there was a span of 9 bases. The CDR3 DNA is TGTGCCAGCAGTTGGACAGACCATGGCTACACCTTC. Residues: CASSWTDHGYTF.

This rearrangement joins TRBV5-4 to TRBJ2-5, with TRBD1 matching over 7 bases. The germline CDR1 and CDR2 sequences are SGHNT and YYREEE (reference sequence). This CDR3 contains 16 residues. The ends lost 1 base at V and 4 bases at J; junction bases unmatched: 10. The CDR3 region has the DNA TGTGCCAGCAGCTTGAAACAGGGGTTGTGGGGAGAGACCCAGTACTTC. As protein: CASSLKQGLWGETQYF.

The chain combines TRBV7-2 with TRBJ2-5, with D unresolved. The CDR3 contains 13 residues. Germline lookup yields CDR1 SGHTA and CDR2 FQGNSA. V dropped 2 bases and J dropped 5 bases, with 9 bases sitting between them. CDR3 sequence (DNA): TGTGCCAGCAGCTTAATCGCGGAGGAGACCCAGTACTTC. Translating gives CASSLIAEETQYF.

This clone was picked up one time. The chain links TRBV13 to TRBJ2-1, with 7 bases that match TRBD2. J lost 5 bases, V lost 6 bases, and 7 bases had no gene match. This CDR3 contains 14 residues. Germline V CDR1 and CDR2: PRHDT, FYEKMQ (reference sequence). The CDR3 is CASRGRETHNEQFF. For the CDR3, the DNA is TGTGCCAGCAGAGGGCGGGAGACCCACAATGAGCAGTTCTTC. Supplemented by reference TRBV13 and TRBJ2-1, the full variable domain reads AAGVIQSPRHLIKEKRETATLKCYPIPRHDTVYWYQQGPGQDPQFLISFYEKMQSDKGSIPDRFSAQQFSDYHSELNMSSLELGDSALYFCASRGRETHNEQFFGPGTRLTVL.

J is TRBJ1-1 and V is TRBV4-2; D is perhaps TRBD1 (6 bases). Germline V CDR1 and CDR2: LGHNA, YNFKEQ. The germline V and J ends were trimmed by 1 base and 4 bases, with 13 bases remaining between them. The CDR3 totals 15 residues. CDR3 DNA: TGTGCCAGCAGCCAAGTGGCGGGGGGCCGCACTGAAGCTTTCTTT. Its protein product is CASSQVAGGRTEAFF.

This rearrangement joins TRBV15 to TRBJ2-7; TRBD1 agrees at 9 bases. This CDR3 comprises 13 residues. Germline V gives CDR1 LNHNV, CDR2 YYDKDF (reference sequence). Unmatched junction bases numbered 8, after V lost 9 bases and J lost 5 bases. CDR3 coding DNA: TGTGCCACTAGAAGGGACAGGGTACACGAGCAGTACTTC. Its translation: CATRRDRVHEQYF.

The chain is built from TRBV19 and TRBJ2-1, with 8 bases identical to TRBD2. The CDR3 covers 13 residues. V trimming: 7 bases; J trimming: 7 bases; junction bases outside the gene matches: 6. Germline-derived CDR1 and CDR2 are LNHDA and SQIVND (reference sequence). In DNA form, the CDR3 reads TGTGCCAGTACCGCGGGGGGTGGGAATGAGCAGTTCTTC. It codes for CASTAGGGNEQFF.

The chain combines TRBV6-5 with TRBJ1-1; 9 positions match TRBD1. The CDR3 spans 14 residues. V lost 5 bases to trimming and J lost 5 bases; unmatched junction nucleotides: 6. CDR1 and CDR2 from the germline V gene are MNHEY and SVGAGI. The CDR3 protein is CASSPDRGGTEAFF. CDR3 sequence (DNA): TGTGCCAGCAGTCCGGACAGGGGTGGGACTGAAGCTTTCTTT.

V usage is TRBV12-3 or TRBV12-4 and J usage is TRBJ1-1, with D tentatively TRBD1 (6 bases). The CDR3 consists of 13 residues. V lost 6 bases and J lost 3, with 11 bases in between. The CDR3 sequence: CASSRTEHTEAFF. CDR3 bases: TGTGCCAGCAGCCGGACAGAGCACACTGAAGCTTTCTTT.

The sample holds a few counts of this clone. CDR3 DNA sequence: TGTGCCAGCAGCCGGACTGGGTCCTACAATGAGCAGTTCTTC. This sequence encodes CASSRTGSYNEQFF. The chain is built from TRBV9 and TRBJ2-1; TRBD2 might be the D (5 bases). The V gene's germline CDR1 is SGDLS and CDR2 YYNGEE. The ends were cut back, 4 bases at V and 1 base at J, with 9 bases in the middle. This CDR3 is built from 14 residues.

The rearrangement joins TRBV2 to TRBJ2-5; maybe TRBD2 (6 bases). The CDR3 contains 16 residues. V was cut by 8 bases and J by 5 bases, with 24 bases left in between. The germline CDR1 and CDR2 sequences are SNHLY and FYNNEI. The CDR3 spells CASGVSPGLLGETQYF. CDR3 nucleotide sequence: TGTGCCAGCGGGGTTAGCCCGGGACTTTTGGGGGAGACCCAGTACTTC.

The V call is TRBV10-2, the J call TRBJ2-6; D remains unclear. The germline V gene encodes CDR1 WSHSY and CDR2 SAAADI. This CDR3 is built from 14 residues. The V and J ends lost 3 bases and 3 bases respectively, with 6 bases between them. CDR3 DNA: TGCGCCAGCAGTGACGCCGGTGGGGCCAACGTCCTGACTTTC. Its translation: CASSDAGGANVLTF.

The chain combines TRBV20-1 with TRBJ2-5; either TRBD1 or TRBD2 may supply D (7 bases each). Trimming cost V 6 bases and J 5 bases, with 22 bases left between them. Germline CDR1 DFQATT, CDR2 SNEGSKA (reference sequence). The CDR3 is 15 residues long. CDR3 sequence (DNA): TGCAGTGCGAGTGACAGGGCGGGGGAGAGGGAGACCCAGTACTTC. Protein: CSASDRAGERETQYF.

This chain uses TRBV5-1 with TRBJ2-7; 10 bases fit TRBD2. This CDR3 spans 15 amino acids. The V gene's germline CDR1 is SGHRS and CDR2 YFSETQ. Trimming cost V 0 bases and J 4 bases; bases outside gene matches: 4. The CDR3 sequence: CASSLGLAGVYEQYF. The CDR3 nucleotides read TGCGCCAGCAGCTTGGGCCTAGCGGGAGTGTACGAGCAGTACTTC.